Listed below are T cell receptor beta chains from one sample, sequenced in a study of control samples from healthy donors and cancer patients. TCRdb keeps only in-frame clones here, not all; method: immunoSEQ multiplex PCR. This sample has 160,000 or so clones, with 96% found just once. Sequenced material: blood. The receptors shown here come from a woman younger than 45 in good health. Both conserved end residues are part of each CDR3. A D gene is named only where the DNA matches it firmly. The size field is filled for only some rows; it gives once, few, many or a size class.

clone_size	j_call	v_call	d_call	cdr3_aa	cdr3_nt
.	TRBJ2-3	TRBV4-1	.	CASSRDTVRTDTQYF	TGCGCCAGCAGCCGTGACACGGTTAGAACAGATACGCAGTATTTT
.	TRBJ1-1	TRBV10-3	.	CAISRIGEGKGTEAFF	TGTGCCATCAGCCGGATAGGTGAAGGAAAGGGGACTGAAGCTTTCTTT
.	TRBJ2-7	TRBV7-2	.	CASSLAAPAYEQYF	TGTGCCAGCAGCTTAGCGGCTCCTGCCTACGAGCAGTACTTC
.	TRBJ1-4	TRBV6-1	.	CASSAMLRTPATNEKLFF	TGTGCCAGCAGTGCGATGTTAAGGACCCCTGCAACTAATGAAAAACTGTTTTTT
.	TRBJ1-2	TRBV27	.	CASSLEQGNGYTF	TGTGCCAGCAGTTTAGAACAGGGAAATGGCTACACCTTC
.	TRBJ2-1	TRBV18	.	CASSPERGAYNEQFF	TGTGCCAGCTCACCAGAAAGGGGTGCCTACAATGAGCAGTTCTTC
.	TRBJ1-3	TRBV7-8	.	CASSLFSAGDGNTIYF	TGTGCCAGCAGCCTCTTCTCAGCAGGGGATGGAAACACCATATATTTT
.	TRBJ2-1	TRBV15	TRBD2	CATSRFLAGGSDEQFF	TGTGCCACCAGCAGATTCCTAGCGGGAGGGAGTGATGAGCAGTTCTTC
.	TRBJ2-3	TRBV9	TRBD2	CASSVDLAGATDTQYF	TGTGCCAGCAGCGTAGACCTAGCGGGGGCGACAGATACGCAGTATTTT
.	TRBJ2-7	TRBV10-3	TRBD1	CAISDPGQAARHEQYF	TGTGCCATCAGTGACCCCGGACAGGCGGCGCGTCACGAGCAGTACTTC
.	TRBJ2-7	TRBV1	.	CTSSQDSLAGSFSYEQYF	TGCACCAGCAGCCAAGATTCACTAGCGGGCTCTTTCTCCTACGAGCAGTACTTC
.	TRBJ1-4	TRBV27	.	CASSFGRGAKLFF	TGTGCCAGCAGTTTCGGCCGGGGGGCAAAACTGTTTTTT
once	TRBJ1-3	TRBV4-2	TRBD1	CASSPQGIGNTIYF	TGTGCCAGCAGCCCACAGGGGATAGGAAACACCATATATTTT
.	TRBJ1-5	TRBV4-1	.	CASSQDVPPSNQPQHF	TGCGCCAGCAGCCAAGATGTCCCCCCTAGCAATCAGCCCCAGCATTTT
.	TRBJ1-2	TRBV5-6	.	CASSLSQLAVFNYGYTF	TGTGCCAGCAGCTTGTCTCAGCTGGCCGTTTTCAACTATGGCTACACCTTC
.	TRBJ2-2	TRBV4-1	TRBD1	CASGQEQGANTGELFF	TGCGCCAGCGGCCAAGAACAGGGGGCGAACACCGGGGAGCTGTTTTTT
.	TRBJ2-4	TRBV4-1	TRBD1	CASSTRTGTAVAKNIQYF	TGCGCCAGCAGCACCCGGACAGGGACGGCCGTAGCCAAAAACATTCAGTACTTC
.	TRBJ2-2	TRBV9	.	CASSVARTGELFF	TGTGCCAGCAGCGTAGCTCGCACCGGGGAGCTGTTTTTT
.	TRBJ2-1	TRBV11-2	.	CASSPEGVGHNEQFF	TGTGCCAGCAGCCCAGAGGGCGTTGGACACAATGAGCAGTTCTTC
.	TRBJ2-7	TRBV2	.	CASSDRSPYEQYF	TGTGCCAGCAGCGACAGGAGTCCCTACGAGCAGTACTTC
.	TRBJ1-1	TRBV6-6	.	CASKTVPEAFF	TGTGCCAGCAAGACCGTCCCTGAAGCTTTCTTT
.	TRBJ1-5	TRBV9	TRBD1	CASSETGTGYQPQHF	TGTGCCAGCAGCGAAACCGGGACAGGGTATCAGCCCCAGCATTTT
.	TRBJ1-5	TRBV5-5	TRBD1	CASSGTGNSNQPQHF	TGTGCCAGCAGCGGGACAGGGAATAGCAATCAGCCCCAGCATTTT
.	TRBJ2-1	TRBV28	.	CASSLGQWDNEQFF	TGTGCCAGCAGTTTGGGGCAGTGGGACAATGAGCAGTTCTTC
.	TRBJ2-3	TRBV5-8	.	CASRHGLFTDTQYF	TGTGCCAGCAGGCACGGGCTCTTCACAGATACGCAGTATTTT
.	TRBJ2-1	TRBV29-1	.	CSAEQGWNEQFF	TGCAGCGCCGAACAGGGCTGGAATGAGCAGTTCTTC
.	TRBJ1-4	TRBV5-6	.	CASSLRINEKLFF	TGTGCCAGCAGCTTGCGAATTAATGAAAAACTGTTTTTT
once	TRBJ2-2	TRBV15	.	CATSNTGELFF	TGTGCCACCAGCAACACCGGGGAGCTGTTTTTT
.	TRBJ2-2	TRBV30	.	CAWSAQTLGELFF	TGTGCCTGGAGTGCCCAAACGCTCGGGGAGCTGTTTTTT
.	TRBJ2-3	TRBV5-3	TRBD2	CARSSQREGPTDTQYF	TGTGCCAGAAGCTCACAGCGGGAGGGTCCCACAGATACGCAGTATTTT
.	TRBJ2-7	TRBV7-8	TRBD1	CASSSHGQGTYEQYF	TGTGCCAGCAGCTCCCATGGACAGGGGACCTACGAGCAGTACTTC
once	TRBJ1-5	TRBV28	.	CASSPRGESNQPQHF	TGTGCCAGCAGTCCCCGCGGGGAGAGCAATCAGCCCCAGCATTTT
.	TRBJ2-1	TRBV18	.	CASSPGQFSYNEQFF	TGTGCCAGCTCACCCGGACAATTCAGCTACAATGAGCAGTTCTTC
once	TRBJ1-2	TRBV6-5	.	CASSYSTGTYGYTF	TGTGCCAGCAGTTATAGCACCGGGACATATGGCTACACCTTC
.	TRBJ1-1	TRBV23-1	.	CASSQEARVNTEAFF	TGCGCCAGCAGTCAAGAGGCCAGGGTGAACACTGAAGCTTTCTTT
.	TRBJ2-1	TRBV19	TRBD2	CASSRAGGLYNEQFF	TGTGCCAGTAGCCGGGCGGGAGGGCTTTACAATGAGCAGTTCTTC
.	TRBJ2-2	TRBV28	.	CASRPTMGRTAGRGTGELFF	TGTGCCAGCAGGCCGACCATGGGACGCACAGCGGGTAGGGGCACCGGGGAGCTGTTTTTT
.	TRBJ1-5	TRBV19	TRBD1	CASSMGDRGQPQPQHF	TGTGCCAGTAGTATGGGGGACAGGGGGCAACCCCAGCCCCAGCATTTT
.	TRBJ1-4	TRBV5-1	.	CASSLVQGTNEKLFF	TGCGCCAGCAGCTTGGTTCAGGGAACTAATGAAAAACTGTTTTTT
.	TRBJ2-1	TRBV27	.	CASSLNNEQFF	TGTGCCAGCAGTTTAAACAATGAGCAGTTCTTC
.	TRBJ1-1	TRBV12-2	.	CASRPHRGQHTEAFF	TGTGCAAGTCGCCCGCACAGGGGACAGCACACTGAAGCTTTCTTT
.	TRBJ2-1	TRBV5-4	.	CASSLGQGGWSNEQFF	TGTGCCAGCAGCTTGGGACAGGGAGGTTGGAGCAATGAGCAGTTCTTC
.	TRBJ1-4	TRBV24-1	.	CATPMVFAGEEKLFF	TGTGCCACCCCCATGGTTTTTGCAGGGGAGGAAAAACTGTTTTTT
.	TRBJ2-5	TRBV6-1	.	CASSEWLVKETQYF	TGTGCCAGCAGTGAGTGGCTAGTGAAAGAGACCCAGTACTTC
once	TRBJ2-3	TRBV24-1	TRBD1	CATSGQGKDTQYF	TGTGCCACCAGTGGACAGGGTAAAGATACGCAGTATTTT
.	TRBJ2-3	TRBV28	TRBD2	CASRSGGQGTDTQYF	TGTGCCAGCAGGTCGGGAGGGCAGGGCACAGATACGCAGTATTTT